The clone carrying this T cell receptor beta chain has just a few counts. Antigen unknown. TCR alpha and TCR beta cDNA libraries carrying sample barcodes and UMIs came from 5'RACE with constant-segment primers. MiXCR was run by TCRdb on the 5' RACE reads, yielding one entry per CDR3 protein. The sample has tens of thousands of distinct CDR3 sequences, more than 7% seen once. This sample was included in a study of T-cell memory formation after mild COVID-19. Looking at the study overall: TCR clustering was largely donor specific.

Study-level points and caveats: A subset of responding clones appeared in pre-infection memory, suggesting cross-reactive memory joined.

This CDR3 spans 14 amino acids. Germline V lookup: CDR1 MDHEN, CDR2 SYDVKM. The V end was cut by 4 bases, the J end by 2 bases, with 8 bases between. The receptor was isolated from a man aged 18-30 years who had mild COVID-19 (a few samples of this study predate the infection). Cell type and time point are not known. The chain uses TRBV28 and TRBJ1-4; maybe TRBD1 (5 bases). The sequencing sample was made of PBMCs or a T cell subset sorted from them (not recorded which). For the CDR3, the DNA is TGTGCCAGCAGTTCGGGGCCCACTAATGAAAAACTGTTTTTT. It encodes CASSSGPTNEKLFF.